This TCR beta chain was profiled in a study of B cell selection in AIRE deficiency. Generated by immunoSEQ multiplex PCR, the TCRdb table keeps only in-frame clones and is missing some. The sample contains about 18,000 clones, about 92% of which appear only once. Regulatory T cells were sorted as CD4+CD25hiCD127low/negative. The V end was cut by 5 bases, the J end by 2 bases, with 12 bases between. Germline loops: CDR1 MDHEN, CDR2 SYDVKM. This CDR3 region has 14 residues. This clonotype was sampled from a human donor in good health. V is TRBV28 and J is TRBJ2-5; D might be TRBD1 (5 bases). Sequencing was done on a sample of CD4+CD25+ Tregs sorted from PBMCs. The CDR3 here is CASSTTRQQETQYF. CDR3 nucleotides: TGTGCCAGCAGTACAACCAGACAGCAAGAGACCCAGTACTTC.